Sequencing of this T cell receptor (beta chain) was carried out in a study of cytomegalovirus exposure and HLA in healthy donors (dated by TCRdb to the late 2010s). About the full investigation: According to an earlier analysis of a few hundred of the donors, roughly 180 million T cells yielded over 100 million unique TCR beta sequences and approximately 300 Gb of sequence data. The number of typed donors differed by locus: about 620-640 for A, B, C, DRB1 and DQB1; approximately 520 for DQA1; 606 for DPA1; and some 470 for DPB1. In addition to the first cohort of 666 subjects, a separate validation cohort of under 150 different subjects was used. Among about 400 genotyped donors of the cohort, an average of around 220,000 unique TCR beta nucleotide sequences was sequenced per donor, of which 15% to 20% were non-productive. Every discovery cohort repertoire had been produced on one sequencing platform. In a later analysis, previously published TCR beta repertoires from about 640 donors were re-analyzed and high-resolution HLA genotyping was added so that TCR occurrence patterns could be studied. HLA typing included class I and class II loci at four-digit resolution. An early release covering roughly 600 HLA-typed donors comprised roughly 300 gigabases of sequencing data and tens of millions of unique TCR sequences. The study aimed to test whether signatures of past pathogen exposure could be identified by cataloging public T cell receptors. Of the roughly 430 genotyped donors, approximately 82% fell in the genetic ancestry cluster associated with self-reported Caucasian donors. A later genetic analysis took genome-wide SNP genotypes for about 55% of the roughly 700 donors and used that subset as a discovery cohort. An earlier analysis of 587 of the donors used high-throughput TCR beta sequencing to judge whether each TCR beta V gene segment behaved as functional or pseudogenic. Several DR-DQ haplotypes were treated as single units for association and clustering because of strong linkage in the cohort. To predict cytomegalovirus infection status, the study combined high-throughput TCR immunosequencing, statistical association of individual TCRs with disease status, and machine learning. The study profiled the T cell repertoires of 500 to 800 subjects by immunosequencing and related them to cytomegalovirus serostatus. Rather than using new phenotypic data, the later analysis identified candidate immune exposures from TCR beta sequences and from how often those sequences occurred across donors. Donor age, sex, ethnicity and CMV serostatus were compiled together with the repertoire data. Study-wide findings and limitations: A few of the identified cytomegalovirus-associated TCR beta chains were confirmed in vitro to be specific for cytomegalovirus antigens. HLA typing was unavailable for some donors at each locus, so association tests used only the typed subset. Immune exposure information for the cohort was limited to CMV serostatus. A later analysis found that HLA-associated TCR beta chains were more clonally expanded and had lower generation probabilities than equally common non-associated chains. Sequencing depth was assumed to be roughly uniform across donors in the presence/absence analyses, though that assumption may not hold. The authors suggested that the approach could potentially be generalized to other disease states and immunological phenotypes. A group of highly shared sequence variants was considered likely to be a technical artifact of the sequencing pipeline. Strong co-occurrence of HLA alleles, especially DR and DQ, made assigning TCR associations to individual alleles difficult. The earlier analysis of 450 to 700 of the donors excluded 15 to 20 rarely observed V segments, including chromosome 9 orphons, because counts were too low. Across donors, most TCR sequences were observed very rarely, whereas some public TCRs were present in many individuals. Some IMGT-functional V segments, including TRBV6-2 and TRBV6-3, could not be told apart with the 87-base-pair reads, so those segments were excluded. A further reported finding was that TCR beta sequences accurately predicted the HLA-A and HLA-B alleles for most subjects in the first cohort. Most CMV-associated TCR beta chains appeared to be HLA-restricted in a later analysis, and the HLA associations seemed to be driven largely by CMV exposure. According to a later genetic analysis, donors in an Asian-associated ancestry cluster had fewer N-insertions in productive TCRs than the approximately 650-donor mean. Broadly in line with IMGT annotations, most TCR beta V segments showed up in productive rearrangements about 87% or about 30% of the time in an earlier analysis of around 600 of the donors. In a later analysis, TCR association rates were found to vary across HLA loci, with the most associated TCRs seen for DRB1 alleles and the fewest for HLA-C alleles. Only TCR beta chains were sequenced in this cohort, and the absence of alpha or paired-chain data limited detectable features. In both the original and validation cohorts, the classifier was reported to diagnose cytomegalovirus status with high specificity and sensitivity. A later analysis reported that several top co-occurrence clusters appeared linked to parvovirus B19, influenza, CMV and Epstein-Barr virus. An association between a missense DCLRE1C variant and V-gene and J-gene trimming of TCR beta chains was found in a later genetic analysis and replicated in an independent cohort. Linkage disequilibrium might explain the correlated functional status among segregating V segments, but an unknown experimental factor could not be ruled out. In the study, 164 TCR beta chains were listed as associated with cytomegalovirus. A later analysis associated 15,000 or so TCR beta sequences with specific HLA alleles at a false discovery rate of 0.05.

In total, 630 or so healthy bone marrow donors made up the cohort. Cohort members were all nominally healthy when sampled, although unrecorded immune exposures were likely present. The donor tested CMV seropositive, placing the donor among the 250 to 350 seropositive members of the cohort. Each donor provided a peripheral blood sample, and peripheral blood mononuclear cells were used for TCR beta sequencing. Genomic DNA was extracted from the blood cell samples with the Qiagen DNeasy Blood Extraction Kit. The library came from the immunoSEQ multiplex PCR assay. For the multiplex PCR, a mixture combining 60 forward primers for TCR Vbeta segments and 13 reverse primers for TCR Jbeta segments was used. The CDR3 region of rearranged TCR beta genes was amplified from genomic DNA by a multiplex PCR assay. The Illumina HiSeq System was used to sequence the amplified TCR beta libraries as 87-base-pair reads. The source study handled its data this way. Across the 666 repertoires, a later analysis counted some 80 million unique TCR beta chains, 9.5 million to 12 million of which were shared by at least two donors. Raw reads were error-corrected and collapsed into unique sequences by a nearest-neighbor algorithm in which closely related sequences were merged to remove PCR and sequencing errors. Alignment of CDR3 sequences to IMGT reference sequences was used to assign V, D and J gene segments. For a sequence to be retained, a match of at least six nucleotides was required to both a V gene segment and a J gene segment. A rearrangement counted as productive if the CDR3 had no stop codons and remained in frame with V and J, and every other rearrangement counted as non-productive. Following IMGT convention, CDR3 was defined as the stretch from the second conserved V-encoded cysteine to the conserved J-encoded phenylalanine. The earlier analysis of 500 to 650 of the donors excluded any sequence lacking an unambiguous match to a single V gene segment. In an earlier analysis of some 590 of the donors, a V segment was called functional when productive rearrangements were above 56.7%, and segregating when the standard deviation between donors exceeded 5%. A statistical classification framework was built to diagnose cytomegalovirus status from the catalog of TCR beta chain sequences. In a later analysis, V and J genes were assigned by comparing TCR nucleotide sequences against IMGT/GENE-DB human TR gene sequences. A later analysis assigned CDR3 sequences and most-parsimonious VDJ recombination scenarios with the TCRdist pipeline. In a later analysis, every TCR beta chain was defined by the combination of its CDR3 amino acid sequence and its V-gene family, and reads without a unique V-gene family were dropped. To address suspected cross-contamination and a sequencing artifact, a later analysis removed 450 to 700 highly shared, low-generation-probability nucleotide sequences. A later analysis calculated a clonal expansion index for each public chain from normalized within-repertoire ranks of inferred template counts. A later analysis computed generation probabilities with a VDJ recombination model fitted to out-of-frame rearrangements, and checked the results against IGoR. In a later analysis, hypergeometric tests were used to score TCR-TCR, TCR-HLA and TCR-CMV co-occurrence, with a repertoire-size bias correction applied to TCR pairs. A later analysis estimated false discovery rates by permuting HLA or CMV assignments 20 times. In a later analysis, co-occurring TCRs were grouped using DBSCAN, with TCRdist sequence similarity added in when clustering inside HLA-allele-positive subsets. For co-occurrence clustering, repertoires with fewer than 30,000 or more than 120,000 public chains were excluded, along with roughly 5 repertoires with anomalous nucleotide sharing. TCRdb limited this immuneACCESS table to in-frame rearrangements with V and J called. A share of clones is missing; checked studies link under half to unresolved V genes, and the rest is unexplained. V, J and clone size reflect that table, while D and trimming were determined from the DNA. The sample table contains roughly 180,000 clones; only one count was recorded for roughly 80% of them. The biggest ten clones account for roughly 1.4% of the sample.

About this clone: Its target antigen remains unknown. Base qualities are not at hand, and no much larger clone is one base apart.

The germline V end is reduced by 1 base and the J end by 2 bases; junction bases left unmatched: 9. The germline V gene gives CDR1 as LGHNA and CDR2 as YNFKEQ. The cysteine opens and the phenylalanine closes a CDR3 of 17 amino acids. The CDR3 DNA has 51 bases and is translated from base 1. Sequenced sample: PBMCs. The TCR originated in a girl aged 5-17 years in good health and CMV-seropositive. The chain couples TRBV4-2 to TRBJ2-5; 8 junctional bases match TRBD2. The CDR3: CASSQVWDSGAQETQYF. Here is the DNA: TGTGCCAGCAGCCAAGTGTGGGATAGCGGGGCACAAGAGACCCAGTACTTC.